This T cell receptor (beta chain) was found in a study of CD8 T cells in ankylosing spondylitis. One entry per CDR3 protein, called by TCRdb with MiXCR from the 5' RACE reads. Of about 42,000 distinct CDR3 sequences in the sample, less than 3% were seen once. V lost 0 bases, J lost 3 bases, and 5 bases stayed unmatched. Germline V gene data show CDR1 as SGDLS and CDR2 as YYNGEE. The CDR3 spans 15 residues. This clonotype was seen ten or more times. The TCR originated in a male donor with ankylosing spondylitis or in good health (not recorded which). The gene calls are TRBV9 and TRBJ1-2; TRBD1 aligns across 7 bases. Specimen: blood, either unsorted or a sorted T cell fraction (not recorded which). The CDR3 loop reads CASSVAQGGDYGYTF. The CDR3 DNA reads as TGTGCCAGCAGCGTAGCTCAGGGGGGCGACTATGGCTACACCTTC.